The 19 T cell receptor beta chains listed next were all sequenced from one sample in a study of CD4 T cells in relation to SARS-CoV-2 and coronaviruses. Unexposed donor CD4+ T cells date from about 2011-2018, before the COVID-19 pandemic. Isolation of CD4+ T cells took place after about 9 days in culture. Antigens of these TCRs are unknown. Clones were sequenced by immunoSEQ multiplex PCR, and TCRdb holds only the in-frame ones, with some missing. The sample shows 20,000 or so clones, less than 75% of them seen only once. Sample: CD4+ T cells from PBMCs, cultured in vitro. These receptors came from a human donor in good health.

In this sample, this clone turned up a few times. V gene TRBV2 combines with J gene TRBJ1-6, with 9 nucleotides matching TRBD1. CDR1 is SNHLY, CDR2 FYNNEI, per germline. V lost 5 bases and J lost 6; bases outside the gene matches: 8. The length of the CDR3 is 16 residues. CDR3 sequence reads: CASSLNRDRANSPLHF. CDR3 in DNA: TGTGCCAGCAGTTTGAACCGGGACAGGGCTAATTCACCCCTCCACTTT.

The gene calls are TRBV5-1 and TRBJ1-1; D uncertain. CDR1 SGHRS and CDR2 YFSETQ come from the germline V gene. The CDR3 covers 12 residues. V dropped 3 bases and J dropped 7 bases, with 10 bases sitting between them. The CDR3, as DNA: TGCGCCAGCAGCTCCAACAGTGTTGAAGCTTTCTTT. Protein sequence: CASSSNSVEAFF. Looking up the rest from reference TRBV5-1 and TRBJ1-1 gives the full variable domain: KAGVTQTPRYLIKTRGQQVTLSCSPISGHRSVSWYQQTPGQGLQFLFEYFSETQRNKGNFPGRFSGRQFSNSRSEMNVSTLELGDSALYLCASSSNSVEAFFGQGTRLTVV.

The J gene is TRBJ2-7, the V gene TRBV19, with D uncertain. V was clipped by 5 bases and J by 0 bases, with 11 bases between them. Per the germline V gene, CDR1 is LNHDA and CDR2 is SQIVND (reference sequence). This CDR3 is built from 14 residues. As DNA, the CDR3 is TGTGCCAGTAGTCCCCGGACGGACTCCTACGAGCAGTACTTC. Translating gives CASSPRTDSYEQYF.

The chain has TRBV7-2 and TRBJ2-7; D gene uncertain. The germline CDR1 and CDR2 sequences are SGHTA and FQGNSA. The CDR3 sequence is 15 residues long. V was trimmed by 5 bases and J by 0 bases, leaving 14 bases between them. The CDR3 region has the DNA TGTGCCAGCAGCCCCGAGCCAAGAGCCTCCTACGAGCAGTACTTC. It specifies CASSPEPRASYEQYF. Full variable domain (rest looked up from reference TRBV7-2 and TRBJ2-7): GAGVSQSPSNKVTEKGKDVELRCDPISGHTALYWYRQSLGQGLEFLIYFQGNSAPDKSGLPSDRFSAERTGGSVSTLTIQRTQQEDSAVYLCASSPEPRASYEQYFGPGTRLTVT.

V gene TRBV7-9 combines with J gene TRBJ2-1; TRBD2 matches at 7 bases. The V segment lost 3 bases and the J segment 8 bases; nucleotides outside the gene matches: 7. CDR1 is SEHNR, CDR2 FQNEAQ, per germline (reference sequence). The CDR3 is made up of 14 amino acids. CDR3 sequence: CASSFQLARDEQFF. In DNA, the CDR3 is TGTGCCAGCAGCTTCCAACTAGCGCGCGATGAGCAGTTCTTC.

This clone has just one count. The chain is built from TRBV5-4 and TRBJ1-4, with 9 positions matching TRBD1. Unmatched junction bases numbered 9, after V lost 4 bases and J lost 5 bases. CDR1 is SGHNT, CDR2 YYREEE, per germline (reference sequence). The CDR3 is made up of 16 amino acids. CDR3 amino acids: CASSTFVGQGNEKLFF. CDR3 DNA: TGTGCCAGCAGCACTTTTGTGGGACAGGGAAATGAAAAACTGTTTTTT.

The chain employs TRBV5-1 and TRBJ2-3; no firm D call. Between the trimmed V and J ends, which lost 0 bases and 4 bases, there was a span of 12 bases. Germline CDR1 SGHRS, CDR2 YFSETQ. This CDR3 is built from 15 residues. The CDR3 sequence: CASSLEPSRADTQYF. DNA for the CDR3: TGCGCCAGCAGCTTGGAACCCTCCCGGGCAGATACGCAGTATTTT. Together with reference TRBV5-1 and TRBJ2-3, the CDR3 gives the full variable domain: KAGVTQTPRYLIKTRGQQVTLSCSPISGHRSVSWYQQTPGQGLQFLFEYFSETQRNKGNFPGRFSGRQFSNSRSEMNVSTLELGDSALYLCASSLEPSRADTQYFGPGTRLTVL.

V is TRBV4-3 and J is TRBJ2-1, with 9 bases lining up with TRBD2. Germline lookup yields CDR1 LGHNA and CDR2 YSLEER. The CDR3 sequence is 17 residues long. Trimming removed 1 base from V and 7 bases from J; junction bases left unmatched: 11. The CDR3 loop reads CASSQGPALAGPNEQFF. For the CDR3, the DNA is TGCGCCAGCAGCCAAGGGCCCGCGCTAGCGGGACCAAATGAGCAGTTCTTC.

This clone has just a few counts. The chain links TRBV5-1 to TRBJ2-3; 14 positions agree with TRBD2. Losses at the gene ends were 6 bases for V and 3 bases for J; bases not matched to a gene: 12. Germline CDR1 reads SGHRS; CDR2 reads YFSETQ. The CDR3 length is 18 residues. The CDR3 DNA reads TGCGCCAGCACCCCGGGGGGACTAGCGGGAGCGGGAACAGATACGCAGTATTTT. Its protein product is CASTPGGLAGAGTDTQYF.

J is TRBJ1-5 and V is TRBV7-9; D is uncertain. Germline-derived CDR1 and CDR2 are SEHNR and FQNEAQ (reference sequence). The length of the CDR3 is 12 residues. V shed 5 bases and J shed 8 bases, with 10 bases lying between them. The CDR3 DNA reads as TGTGCCAGCAGCGCAGACAACAAGCCCCAGCATTTT. It yields the protein CASSADNKPQHF.

This clone appeared a few times. The V and J genes are TRBV4-1 and TRBJ1-2; D may be TRBD1 (6 bases). V shed 1 base and J shed 8 bases, with 17 bases lying between them. CDR1 and CDR2 (germline): MGHRA, YSYEKL. The CDR3 runs 15 residues. The CDR3 is CASSQVPGEPSGYTF. CDR3 in DNA: TGCGCCAGCAGCCAAGTTCCAGGGGAGCCGAGCGGCTACACCTTC.

This chain links TRBV5-5 with TRBJ2-7; TRBD1 might be the D (5 bases). The V and J ends lost 0 bases and 6 bases respectively, with 7 bases between them. Per the germline V gene, CDR1 is SGHKS and CDR2 is YYEKEE (reference sequence). This CDR3 comprises 12 residues. CDR3 residues: CASSLEGFEQYF. CDR3 sequence (DNA): TGTGCCAGCAGCTTGGAGGGGTTCGAGCAGTACTTC.

The table lists this clone with a few counts. The V call is TRBV7-3, the J call TRBJ2-1, with TRBD2 identical over 7 bases. The junction had 3 bases not matched to a gene; V was cut back by 5 bases and J by 5 bases. Germline V gene sequence: CDR1 SGHTA, CDR2 FQGTGA. The CDR3 contains 13 residues. CDR3 residues: CASSRGVNNEQFF. For the CDR3, the DNA is TGTGCCAGCAGCCGGGGGGTTAACAATGAGCAGTTCTTC.

This clone was seen a handful of times. The rearrangement links TRBV29-1 to TRBJ2-4; no firm D call. The germline V gene has CDR1 SQVTM and CDR2 ANQGSEA. There are 13 residues in the CDR3. The V end was cut by 1 base, the J end by 9 bases, with 13 bases between. The DNA of the CDR3 is TGCAGCGTTGAAGGATCATCCTCAGGCATTCAGTACTTC. Its translation is CSVEGSSSGIQYF.

V and J are TRBV12-5 and TRBJ2-3; maybe TRBD1 (5 bases). The CDR3 runs to 15 residues. Trimming took off 5 bases at V and 2 bases at J, with 14 bases between the two ends. From germline, CDR1 is LGHNT and CDR2 FRNRAP. This chain's CDR3 is CASGQGSRFTDTQYF. The CDR3 DNA reads TGTGCTAGTGGTCAGGGTTCTCGGTTCACAGATACGCAGTATTTT.

This clone was counted between two and nine times. The chain has TRBV18 and TRBJ1-4; D gene uncertain. The CDR3 has 14 residues. Germline CDR1 and CDR2: KGHSH and LQKENI. V lost 6 bases and J lost 0, with 8 bases in between. CDR3 residues: CASSRPSTNEKLFF. In nucleotides, the CDR3 is TGTGCCAGCTCCCGGCCATCAACTAATGAAAAACTGTTTTTT.

The chain employs TRBV7-8 and TRBJ1-4; 10 nucleotides align to TRBD1. CDR3 length equals 17 residues. Looked up from germline, CDR1 is SGHVS and CDR2 is FQNEAQ. The junction had 6 bases not matched to a gene; V was cut back by 3 bases and J by 2 bases. The CDR3 coding sequence is TGTGCCAGCAGCTTGAAGGGACAGGGGTCGACTAATGAAAAACTGTTTTTT. Translating it yields CASSLKGQGSTNEKLFF.

The rearrangement links TRBV9 to TRBJ2-7; tentatively, D is TRBD2 (5 bases). The CDR3 is made up of 14 amino acids. The V end was cut by 4 bases, the J end by 2 bases, with 13 bases between. The germline CDR1 and CDR2 sequences are SGDLS and YYNGEE. The CDR3 loop reads CASSLEGSPYEQYF. CDR3 nucleotide sequence: TGTGCCAGCAGCCTCGAGGGAAGTCCCTACGAGCAGTACTTC.

V usage is TRBV11-2 and J usage is TRBJ2-5, with TRBD2 matching 10 bases. The germline gives CDR1 SGHAT, CDR2 FQNNGV. This CDR3 spans 16 amino acids. With 7 bases clipped from V and 4 bases from J, the junction kept 12 bases outside the gene matches. The DNA for the CDR3 is TGTGCCAGCACCATAGGGAGCGGGGGGGGGTCAGAGACCCAGTACTTC. Translation gives CASTIGSGGGSETQYF.